These 16 T cell receptor beta chains originate from one sample sequenced in a study of persistence of HIV-infected CD4 T cells. This was the immunoSEQ version 4 assay in survey mode. Using immunoSEQ multiplex PCR, the repertoire was profiled, and TCRdb retains in-frame clones only, with some absent. The sample lists 30,000 or so clones; roughly four fifths were seen once. For these receptors, no antigen is known. Lysates of CMV-infected fibroblasts at 9 to 10 ug/mL stimulated these cells. CD40L-negative CD69-negative CD45RO-high memory CD4+ T cells were sorted as populations depleted of antigen-responding cells. The sequenced sample was CD4+ T cells sorted from PBMCs after roughly 18-hour stimulation, obtained from a patient who received antiretroviral therapy. These receptors were taken from an adult man with HIV who was CMV-seropositive.

The genes are TRBV7-2 and TRBJ2-7; D perhaps matches TRBD2 (6 bases). Germline V lookup: CDR1 SGHTA, CDR2 FQGNSA. The CDR3 runs to 13 residues. V gave up 4 bases and J gave up 7 bases, with 14 bases separating them. The CDR3 loop reads CASSSPGRQEQYF. The DNA for the CDR3 is TGTGCCAGCAGCTCCCCCGGGAGACAGGAGCAGTACTTC.

This clone was found once. This chain links TRBV19 with TRBJ1-3; unclear D gene. V was cut by 5 bases and J by 0 bases, with 11 bases left in between. Germline lookup yields CDR1 LNHDA and CDR2 SQIVND (reference sequence). The CDR3 extends over 15 amino acids. The CDR3 DNA reads TGTGCCAGTAGTCACACCGGGCGCTCTGGAAACACCATATATTTT. Translated: CASSHTGRSGNTIYF.

The rearrangement uses TRBV28 and TRBJ2-1, with 8 nucleotides matching TRBD1. The length of the CDR3 is 15 residues. Germline CDR1 is MDHEN and CDR2 is SYDVKM. Trimming removed 0 bases from V and 6 bases from J; junction bases left unmatched: 4. CDR3 in amino acids: CASSLWGQVTNEQFF. CDR3 in DNA: TGTGCCAGCAGTTTATGGGGACAGGTTACCAATGAGCAGTTCTTC.

This chain uses TRBV19 with TRBJ1-2; 11 positions match TRBD1. The CDR3 extends over 16 amino acids. The ends lost 5 bases at V and 3 bases at J; junction bases unmatched: 8. Per germline, CDR1 LNHDA and CDR2 SQIVND (reference sequence). This CDR3 reads CASSAWTGGRDYGYTF. The CDR3 DNA follows: TGTGCCAGTAGTGCCTGGACAGGGGGCCGTGACTATGGCTACACCTTC.

The rearrangement uses TRBV6-2 or TRBV6-3 and TRBJ2-4, with 14 bases fitting TRBD2. This CDR3 region has 16 residues. Trimming took 6 bases from V and 5 from J; bases not matched to a gene: 6. Looked up from germline, CDR1 is MNHEY and CDR2 is SVGEGT. This CDR3 is CASSWTSGGPQNIQYF. CDR3 DNA sequence: TGTGCCAGCAGCTGGACTAGCGGGGGGCCACAAAACATTCAGTACTTC.

The J gene is TRBJ1-3, the V gene TRBV7-6; D unresolved. CDR1 SGHVS and CDR2 FNYEAQ come from the germline V gene. V gave up 5 bases and J gave up 4 bases, with 15 bases separating them. The CDR3 is 15 residues long. In DNA form, the CDR3 reads TGTGCCAGCAGCCCATCTCAACCAGGCGGAAACACCATATATTTT. Protein product: CASSPSQPGGNTIYF.

This clone was observed a handful of times. The rearrangement uses TRBV9 and TRBJ1-5; D not certain. The length of the CDR3 is 15 residues. The germline gives CDR1 SGDLS, CDR2 YYNGEE. With 2 bases removed from V and 0 bases from J, the gap between germline ends came to 9 bases. CDR3 protein: CASSVGVASNQPQHF. The CDR3 bases are TGTGCCAGCAGCGTGGGAGTGGCTAGCAATCAGCCCCAGCATTTT.

The gene calls are TRBV5-1 and TRBJ2-7; TRBD1 aligns across 7 bases. Germline V CDR1 and CDR2: SGHRS, YFSETQ. The V and J ends lost 0 bases and 0 bases, in that order; junction bases with no gene match: 6. CDR3 length equals 16 residues. The CDR3 region is CASSLGHRDSSYEQYF. Written as DNA, the CDR3 is TGCGCCAGCAGCTTGGGCCACCGGGACAGCTCCTACGAGCAGTACTTC.

The V call is TRBV18, the J call TRBJ1-6, with D possibly matching TRBD1 (6 bases). Germline values: CDR1 KGHSH, CDR2 LQKENI. The CDR3 consists of 14 residues. V was cut by 6 bases and J by 6 bases, with 12 bases left in between. CDR3 in DNA: TGTGCCAGCTCCCCCCAGGGGAGTAATTCACCCCTCCACTTT. Translation: CASSPQGSNSPLHF.

The J gene is TRBJ1-6, the V gene TRBV6-5; D not resolved. CDR1 is MNHEY, CDR2 SVGAGI, per germline. This CDR3 region has 12 residues. Trimming left V 8 bases short and J 6 bases short, with 8 bases between. The DNA for the CDR3 is TGTGCCAGCCCCCGCGGTAATTCACCCCTCCACTTT. It translates to CASPRGNSPLHF.

The chain recombines TRBV9 with TRBJ2-7, with D tentatively TRBD1 (5 bases). This CDR3 is 12 amino acids long. Between the trimmed V and J ends, which lost 3 bases and 3 bases, there was a span of 7 bases. CDR1 and CDR2 (germline): SGDLS, YYNGEE. The CDR3 region is CASSGDSYEQYF. The CDR3 coding sequence is TGTGCCAGCAGCGGCGACAGCTACGAGCAGTACTTC.

The chain couples TRBV19 to TRBJ1-1; the D gene is possibly TRBD1 (5 bases). Germline V gene data show CDR1 as LNHDA and CDR2 as SQIVND (reference sequence). Trimming removed 7 bases from V and 4 bases from J, with 13 bases in between. The CDR3 is 13 amino acids. This chain's CDR3 is CASTVRAATEAFF. As DNA, the CDR3 is TGTGCCAGTACAGTCAGGGCGGCCACTGAAGCTTTCTTT.

The chain couples TRBV2 to TRBJ2-2; 9 bases agree with TRBD2. The germline gives CDR1 SNHLY, CDR2 FYNNEI. Trimming took 6 bases from V and 1 from J; bases not matched to a gene: 3. The CDR3 has 15 residues. CDR3: CASRFSGGNTGELFF. CDR3 in DNA: TGTGCCAGCAGATTTAGCGGGGGGAACACCGGGGAGCTGTTTTTT. Combining the CDR3 with reference TRBV2 and TRBJ2-2 gives the whole variable domain EPEVTQTPSHQVTQMGQEVILRCVPISNHLYFYWYRQILGQKVEFLVSFYNNEISEKSEIFDDQFSVERPDGSNFTLKIRSTKLEDSAMYFCASRFSGGNTGELFFGEGSRLTVL.

This chain links TRBV19 with TRBJ1-5; 9 bases match TRBD1. Germline CDR1 LNHDA, CDR2 SQIVND (reference sequence). Unmatched junction bases numbered 3, after V lost 6 bases and J lost 0 bases. This CDR3 is built from 15 residues. This CDR3 reads CASRTGGGSNQPQHF. The CDR3 DNA follows: TGTGCCAGTAGGACAGGGGGGGGTAGCAATCAGCCCCAGCATTTT.

This rearrangement joins TRBV7-2 to TRBJ2-1; 7 bases are a match to TRBD2. The CDR3 loop spans 15 amino acids. Per germline, CDR1 SGHTA and CDR2 FQGNSA. V was clipped by 4 bases and J by 4 bases; unmatched bases: 7. CDR3 in DNA: TGTGCCAGCAGCTCAGGGAGGGGAGGGTACAATGAGCAGTTCTTC. Its protein is CASSSGRGGYNEQFF.

The gene calls are TRBV4-1 and TRBJ2-5; 11 bases align to TRBD2. The V gene end was trimmed by 4 bases and the J gene end by 5 bases; junction bases not matched to a gene: 12. The germline CDR1 and CDR2 sequences are MGHRA and YSYEKL. The CDR3 has 17 amino acids. The DNA for the CDR3 is TGCGCCAGCAGCCGGGGAGGAATAGCGGGGGGGCCTGAGACCCAGTACTTC. Translation gives CASSRGGIAGGPETQYF.